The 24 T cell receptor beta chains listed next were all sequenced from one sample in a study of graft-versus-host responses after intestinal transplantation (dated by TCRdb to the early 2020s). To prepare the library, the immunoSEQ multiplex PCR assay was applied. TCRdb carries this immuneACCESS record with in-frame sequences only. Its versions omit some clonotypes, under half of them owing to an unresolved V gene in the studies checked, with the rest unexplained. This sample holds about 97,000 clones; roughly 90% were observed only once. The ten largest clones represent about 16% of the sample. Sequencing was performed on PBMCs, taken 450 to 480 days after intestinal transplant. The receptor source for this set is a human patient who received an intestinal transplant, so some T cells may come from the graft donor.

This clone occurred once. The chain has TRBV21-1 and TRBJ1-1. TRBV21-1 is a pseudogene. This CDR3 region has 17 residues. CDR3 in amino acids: CASSKFSGGRMNTEAFF. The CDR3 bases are TGTGCCAGCAGCAAATTTTCGGGGGGGAGGATGAACACTGAAGCTTTCTTT.

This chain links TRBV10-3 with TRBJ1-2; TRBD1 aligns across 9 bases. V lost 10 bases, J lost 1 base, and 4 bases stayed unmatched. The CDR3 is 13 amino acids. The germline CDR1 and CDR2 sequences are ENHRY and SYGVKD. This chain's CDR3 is CATPGQGNYGYTF. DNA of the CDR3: TGTGCCACCCCGGGACAGGGTAACTATGGCTACACCTTC.

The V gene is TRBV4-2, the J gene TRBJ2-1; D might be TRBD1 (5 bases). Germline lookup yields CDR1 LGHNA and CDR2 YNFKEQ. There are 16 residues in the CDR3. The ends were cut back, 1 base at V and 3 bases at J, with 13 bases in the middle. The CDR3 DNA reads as TGTGCCAGCAGCCAAGCGGCGACAGCCATCTACAATGAGCAGTTCTTC. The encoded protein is CASSQAATAIYNEQFF.

CDR3 bases: TGTGCCAGCAGCCAGGACGTGACGGGTCCCTACGAGCAGTACTTC. This codes for CASSQDVTGPYEQYF. The V and J genes are TRBV4-2 and TRBJ2-7; no clear D gene. Germline V gene lookup returns CDR1 LGHNA and CDR2 YNFKEQ. Trimming removed 3 bases at V and 2 bases at J, with 14 bases between. CDR3 length: 15 amino acids.

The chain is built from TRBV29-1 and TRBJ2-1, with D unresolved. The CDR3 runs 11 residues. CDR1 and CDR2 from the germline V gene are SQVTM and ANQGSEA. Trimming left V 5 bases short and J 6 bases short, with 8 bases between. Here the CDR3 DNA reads TGCAGCGTTCGGCACTCCAATGAGCAGTTCTTC. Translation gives CSVRHSNEQFF.

Written as DNA, the CDR3 is TGTGCCAGCAGCGTTAGCTTCCTAGCGGGGGGAAGGGAGCAGTTCTTC. It is translated as CASSVSFLAGGREQFF. V is TRBV7-8 and J is TRBJ2-1; 11 bases agree with TRBD2. CDR1 SGHVS and CDR2 FQNEAQ come from the germline V gene. This CDR3 is built from 16 residues. The J segment lost 10 bases and the V segment lost 5 bases, leaving 13 bases of the junction unmatched.

The CDR3 DNA reads as TGTGCCAGCTCACCATGGACAGGGTCGAATCAGCCCCAGCATTTT. Translating gives CASSPWTGSNQPQHF. The chain recombines TRBV18 with TRBJ1-5; TRBD1 matches at 8 bases. This CDR3 spans 15 amino acids. Germline V gene sequence: CDR1 KGHSH, CDR2 LQKENI. J gave up 4 bases and V 2 bases, and 4 bases lay outside the gene matches. The full variable domain, rest sourced from reference TRBV18 and TRBJ1-5, is NAGVMQNPRHLVRRRGQEARLRCSPMKGHSHVYWYRQLPEEGLKFMVYLQKENIIDESGMPKERFSAEFPKEGPSILRIQQVVRGDSAAYFCASSPWTGSNQPQHFGDGTRLSIL.

The CDR3 bases are TGCGCCAGCAGCTTCGGCGGGGCACACACTGAAGCTTTCTTT. This translates into CASSFGGAHTEAFF. The chain is built from TRBV5-1 and TRBJ1-1; D possibly corresponds to TRBD1 (5 bases). V was clipped by 2 bases and J by 3 bases, with 11 bases between them. Looked up from germline, CDR1 is SGHRS and CDR2 is YFSETQ. There are 14 residues in the CDR3. Drawing the rest from reference TRBV5-1 and TRBJ1-1, the complete variable domain is KAGVTQTPRYLIKTRGQQVTLSCSPISGHRSVSWYQQTPGQGLQFLFEYFSETQRNKGNFPGRFSGRQFSNSRSEMNVSTLELGDSALYLCASSFGGAHTEAFFGQGTRLTVV.

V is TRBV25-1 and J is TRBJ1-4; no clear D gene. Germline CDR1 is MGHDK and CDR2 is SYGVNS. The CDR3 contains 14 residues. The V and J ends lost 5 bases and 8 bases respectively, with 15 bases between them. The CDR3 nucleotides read TGTGCCAGCAGTACCGTGGACGGAAGAGAAAAACTGTTTTTT. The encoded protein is CASSTVDGREKLFF.

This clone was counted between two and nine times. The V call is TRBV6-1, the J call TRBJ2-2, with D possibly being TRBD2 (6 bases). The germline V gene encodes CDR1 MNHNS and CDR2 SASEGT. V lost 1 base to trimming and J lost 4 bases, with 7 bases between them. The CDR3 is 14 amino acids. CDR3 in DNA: TGTGCCAGCAGTGAAGGGACTACCACCGGGGAGCTGTTTTTT. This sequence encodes CASSEGTTTGELFF.

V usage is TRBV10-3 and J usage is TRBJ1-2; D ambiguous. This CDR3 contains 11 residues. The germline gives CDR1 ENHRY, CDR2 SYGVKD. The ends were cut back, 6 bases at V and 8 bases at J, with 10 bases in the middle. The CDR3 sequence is CAIRGNWGYTF. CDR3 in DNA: TGTGCCATCAGGGGGAACTGGGGCTACACCTTC.

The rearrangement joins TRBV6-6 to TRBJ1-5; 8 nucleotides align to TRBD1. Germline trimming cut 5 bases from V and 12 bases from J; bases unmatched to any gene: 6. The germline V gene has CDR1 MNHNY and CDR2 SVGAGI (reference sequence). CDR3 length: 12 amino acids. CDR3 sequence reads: CASSPGQGGQHF. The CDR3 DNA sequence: TGTGCCAGCAGTCCCGGACAGGGAGGCCAGCATTTT.

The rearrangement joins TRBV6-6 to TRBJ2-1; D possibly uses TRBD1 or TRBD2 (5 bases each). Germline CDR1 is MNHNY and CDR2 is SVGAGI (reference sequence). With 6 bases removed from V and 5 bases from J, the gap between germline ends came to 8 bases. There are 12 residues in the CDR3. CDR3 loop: CASRRGDNEQFF. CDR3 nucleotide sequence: TGTGCCAGCAGGAGGGGAGACAATGAGCAGTTCTTC.

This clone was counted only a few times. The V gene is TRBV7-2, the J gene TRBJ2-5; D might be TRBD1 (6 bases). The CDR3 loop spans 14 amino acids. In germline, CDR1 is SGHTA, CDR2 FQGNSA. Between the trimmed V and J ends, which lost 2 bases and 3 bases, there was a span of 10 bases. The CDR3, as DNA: TGTGCCAGCAGCTTAACCAGGGGAAAAGAGACCCAGTACTTC. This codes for CASSLTRGKETQYF. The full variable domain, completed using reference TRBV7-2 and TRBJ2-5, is GAGVSQSPSNKVTEKGKDVELRCDPISGHTALYWYRQSLGQGLEFLIYFQGNSAPDKSGLPSDRFSAERTGGSVSTLTIQRTQQEDSAVYLCASSLTRGKETQYFGPGTRLLVL.

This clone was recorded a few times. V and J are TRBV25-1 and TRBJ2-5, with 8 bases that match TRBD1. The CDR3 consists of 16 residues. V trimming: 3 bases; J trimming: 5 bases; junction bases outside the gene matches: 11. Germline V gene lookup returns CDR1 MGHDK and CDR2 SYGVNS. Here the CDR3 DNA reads TGTGCCAGCAGTGAGCCCAGGGGGCCGCGAGGGGAGACCCAGTACTTC. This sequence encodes CASSEPRGPRGETQYF.

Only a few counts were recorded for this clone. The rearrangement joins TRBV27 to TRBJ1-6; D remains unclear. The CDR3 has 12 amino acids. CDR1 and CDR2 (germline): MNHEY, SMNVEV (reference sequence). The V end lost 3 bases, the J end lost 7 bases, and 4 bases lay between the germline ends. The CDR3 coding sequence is TGTGCCAGCAGTTTCGCCAATTCACCCCTCCACTTT. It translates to CASSFANSPLHF.

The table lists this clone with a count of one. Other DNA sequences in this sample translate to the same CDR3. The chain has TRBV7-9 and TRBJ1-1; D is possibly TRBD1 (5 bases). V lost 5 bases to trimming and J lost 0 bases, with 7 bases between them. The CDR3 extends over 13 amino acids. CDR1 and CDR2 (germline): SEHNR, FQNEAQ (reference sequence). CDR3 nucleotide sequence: TGTGCCAGCAGCCCGGGACTGAACACTGAAGCTTTCTTT. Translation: CASSPGLNTEAFF.

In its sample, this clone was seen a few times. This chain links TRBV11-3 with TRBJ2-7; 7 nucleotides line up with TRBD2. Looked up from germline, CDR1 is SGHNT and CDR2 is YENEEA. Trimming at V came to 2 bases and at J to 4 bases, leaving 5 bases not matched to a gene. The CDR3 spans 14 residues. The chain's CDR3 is CASSLSGGGYEQYF. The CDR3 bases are TGTGCCAGCAGCTTATCCGGGGGAGGGTACGAGCAGTACTTC.

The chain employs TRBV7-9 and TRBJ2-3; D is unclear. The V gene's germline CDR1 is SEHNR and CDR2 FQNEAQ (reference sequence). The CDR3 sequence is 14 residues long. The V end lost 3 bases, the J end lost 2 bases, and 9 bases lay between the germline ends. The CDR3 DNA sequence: TGTGCCAGCAGCTTGGGCGGAGACACAGATACGCAGTATTTT. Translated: CASSLGGDTDTQYF.

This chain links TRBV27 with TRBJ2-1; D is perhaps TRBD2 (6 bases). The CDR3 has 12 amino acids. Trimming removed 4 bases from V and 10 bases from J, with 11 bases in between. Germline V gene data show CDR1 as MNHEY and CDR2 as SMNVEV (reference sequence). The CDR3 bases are TGTGCCAGCAGTTCGACGGAGGGGGAGCAGTTCTTC. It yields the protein CASSSTEGEQFF.

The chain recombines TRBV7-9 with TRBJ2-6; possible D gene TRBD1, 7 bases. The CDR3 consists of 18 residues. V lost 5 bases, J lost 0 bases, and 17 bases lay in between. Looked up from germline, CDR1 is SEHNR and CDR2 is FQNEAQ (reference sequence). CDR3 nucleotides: TGTGCCAGCAGCCCCAGGGGGGTCGGAAGCTCTGGGGCCAACGTCCTGACTTTC. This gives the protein CASSPRGVGSSGANVLTF.

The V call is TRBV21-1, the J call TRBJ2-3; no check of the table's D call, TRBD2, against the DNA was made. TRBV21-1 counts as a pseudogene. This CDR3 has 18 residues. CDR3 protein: CASSKEVVRSPSTDTQYF. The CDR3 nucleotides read TGTGCCAGCAGCAAAGAGGTGGTGCGGTCCCCTAGCACAGATACGCAGTATTTT.

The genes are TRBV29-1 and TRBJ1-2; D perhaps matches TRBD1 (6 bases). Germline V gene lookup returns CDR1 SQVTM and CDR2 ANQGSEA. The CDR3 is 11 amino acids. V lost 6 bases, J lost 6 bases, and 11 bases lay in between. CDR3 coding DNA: TGCAGCGTACGGACAGATGATGGCTACACCTTC. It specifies CSVRTDDGYTF.

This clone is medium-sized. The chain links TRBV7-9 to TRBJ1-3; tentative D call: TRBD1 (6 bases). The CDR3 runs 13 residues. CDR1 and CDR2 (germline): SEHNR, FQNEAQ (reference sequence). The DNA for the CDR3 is TGTGCAGACACAGGGAGTTTTGGAAACACCATATATTTT. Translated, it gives CADTGSFGNTIYF.